This T cell receptor (beta chain) stems from a study of regulatory T cells in long-lasting Graves disease. General observations from the study: Persistent Graves' patients possessed reduced TCR diversity relative to recently diagnosed ones. Persistent disease exhibited a predilection for TRBV28, TRBJ1-2 and TRBJ2-5.

In its sample, this clonotype was seen many times. Its antigen is still unknown. CDR1 is LNHDA, CDR2 SQIVND, per germline (reference sequence). The CDR3 extends over 12 amino acids. V was cut by 3 bases and J by 4 bases, with 6 bases left in between. Time point indicated: newly diagnosed GD, antithyroid drugs for less than 3 months. RNA isolated from PBMCs was used to make the TCR library. Library construction for TCR beta used iRepertoire HTBI primers and Arm-PCR of CDR3 regions. TCRdb reanalysed the multiplex PCR reads using MiXCR and keeps one entry per CDR3 protein. The data contain 400,000 to 500,000 distinct CDR3 sequences, roughly 17% of them seen just once; the ten biggest clones take up around a quarter. The data were also submitted as part of a second study, on T cells in Graves' hyperthyroidism and ophthalmopathy.

This clonotype was obtained from a woman in her late teens or twenties with Graves disease. The sequencing used peripheral blood mononuclear cells (PBMCs), collected at new diagnosis, from a patient treated with antithyroid drugs. The V and J genes are TRBV19 and TRBJ2-5; D might be TRBD2 (6 bases). The CDR3 coding sequence is TGTGCCAGTAGTATCGGGGGAGAGACCCAGTACTTC. This gives the protein CASSIGGETQYF.